This entry features one T cell receptor beta chain sequence. Its antigen remains unidentified. No per-base quality is available; no much larger clone lies one base away. For CDR1 and CDR2, the germline V gene lists MDHEN and SYDVKM. Trimming at the junction amounts to 4 bases on V and 7 bases on J, and the germline ends lie 10 bases apart. From cysteine to phenylalanine, the CDR3 is 13 amino acids long. Only CDR3 DNA remains: 39 bases, in frame from the first base. These data are taken from a study of blood T cell repertoires in COVID-19 (TCRdb year 2020). Regarding the study in general: Samples covering the acute and convalescent phases of COVID-19 were provided by collaborators in the United States, Italy and Spain. The prospective study material was composed of cDNA or gDNA derived from T cells, B-cell-depleted T cells, or PBMCs. The dataset comprised deeply sampled blood TCRbeta repertoires from subjects exposed to, actively infected with, or recovered from COVID-19. The repertoires were made available in a free public database intended to serve as a resource for research on the immune response to SARS-CoV-2. The samples were drawn from two sources: the first 160 participants of the ongoing ImmuneRACE study, and about 1,300 subjects contributed by 6 global collaborators. Nearly every sample came with metadata listing a de-identified subject ID, COVID-19 status, age in years and sex. Where HLA class I and class II types were available, the types were taken from metadata supplied by the sample provider, not from assay-based typing. Results the study describes overall, beyond this receptor: The amount of clinical and demographic metadata varied by source and participant and was provided uncurated.

The collaborating institutions used their own protocols to collect whole blood in K2EDTA tubes. For TCRbeta analysis, collaborators shipped samples as frozen whole blood, isolated PBMCs, or DNA extracted from either of those sample types. TCRbeta CDR3 regions were amplified from genomic DNA by means of the immunoSEQ Assay, a bias-controlled multiplex PCR. The study's own analysis went as follows. Nucleated cell counts per sample were estimated from amplification of reference gene primers within the assay. To quantify the absolute abundance of each unique TCRbeta CDR3 rearrangement, sequence reads were collapsed and filtered. For each sample, productive Simpson clonality was calculated as the square root of Simpson's diversity index across productive rearrangements. TCRdb mirrors the immuneACCESS table, restricted to in-frame sequences. Some clones are absent from its copies; in checked studies, under half trace to an unresolved V gene, and the reason for the others is unknown. V and J calls and clone size come straight from that table; D and trimming were deduced from the DNA. A total of 150,000 to 200,000 clones appear in this sample, 85% to 90% of them only once. Of the sample, less than 3% is held by the ten largest clones.

The clonotype comes from a middle-aged man with active or convalescent COVID-19. This chain joins TRBV28 to TRBJ1-4; perhaps TRBD1 is the D gene, with 6 bases matching. The sample taken for sequencing was peripheral blood. The sequenced DNA is TGTGCCAGCAGTTCGGGAGGGGGTGAAAAACTGTTTTTT. It translates as CASSSGGGEKLFF.